This T cell receptor (beta chain) appears in the sequencing data of a study of identical twins. General observations from the study: Alpha sequences that were out-of-frame and twin-shared showed an excess of low generation probability. With monozygotic twins, out-of-frame TCR alpha sharing exceeded what models estimated. Abundant beta clonotypes from cord blood had fewer insertions, unlike memory repertoires, which showed none.

Germline V lookup: CDR1 DFQATT, CDR2 SNEGSKA (reference sequence). The CDR3 covers 15 residues. Trimming removed 3 bases from V and 0 bases from J, with 12 bases in between. On this clonotype itself: Its antigen is not known.

Carrying unique molecular identifiers, the cDNA also gained a universal primer site through template switching. TCRdb reprocessed the 5' RACE reads with MiXCR, giving one entry per CDR3 protein. This table has 450,000 or so distinct CDR3 sequences, roughly an eighth appearing once. These data also featured in a second study, about yellow fever vaccine responses in identical twins.

The receptor's source is a young woman in good health. The chain uses TRBV20-1 and TRBJ2-1; a possible D gene is TRBD1 (5 bases). Sample: CD4+ T cells sorted from blood. CDR3 in DNA: TGCAGTGCTAGGGCAGGGTTGAGCTCCTACAATGAGCAGTTCTTC. Translating it yields CSARAGLSSYNEQFF.